A selection of T cell receptor beta chains follows, all from one sample in a study of shared clonotypes between healthy human individuals. Produced via immunoSEQ multiplex PCR; TCRdb's table is partial and in-frame only. The data contain approximately 350,000 clones, 96% of them seen just once; the ten biggest clones take up 0.32%. The sample was memory CD8+ T cells sorted from blood. The receptors here all came from a man aged 25 to 40 in good health. The CDR3 runs from the conserved cysteine through the conserved F or W. The D gene is left open where the match is weak. Some rows mark clone size as missing; the rest say once, few, many or name a class of expanded clone.

cdr3_aa: CSARTNEQFF
cdr3_nt: TGCAGTGCCAGAACCAATGAGCAGTTCTTC
j_call: TRBJ2-1
d_call: .
v_call: TRBV20-1
clone_size: .

cdr3_aa: CASSLQDTAVLTF
cdr3_nt: TGTGCCAGCAGCCTCCAGGACACCGCCGTCCTGACTTTC
j_call: TRBJ2-6
d_call: .
v_call: TRBV28
clone_size: .

cdr3_aa: CASSEGYGYTF
cdr3_nt: TGTGCCAGCAGTGAGGGATATGGCTACACCTTC
j_call: TRBJ1-2
d_call: .
v_call: TRBV2
clone_size: .

cdr3_aa: CASAGQQETQYF
cdr3_nt: TGTGCCAGCGCCGGACAGCAAGAGACCCAGTACTTC
j_call: TRBJ2-5
d_call: .
v_call: TRBV2
clone_size: once

cdr3_aa: CASSYIRGGEKLFF
cdr3_nt: TGTGCCAGCAGCTACATACGGGGGGGTGAAAAACTGTTTTTT
j_call: TRBJ1-4
d_call: .
v_call: TRBV6-5
clone_size: .

cdr3_aa: CASSNQGPNYGYTF
cdr3_nt: TGTGCCAGTAGTAATCAGGGACCGAACTATGGCTACACCTTC
j_call: TRBJ1-2
d_call: .
v_call: TRBV19
clone_size: .

cdr3_aa: CASSELGGKLFF
cdr3_nt: TGTGCCAGCAGTGAATTGGGGGGAAAACTGTTTTTT
j_call: TRBJ1-4
d_call: .
v_call: TRBV2
clone_size: .

cdr3_aa: CASSWSDRDSGELFF
cdr3_nt: TGCGCCAGCAGCTGGTCGGACAGGGATAGCGGGGAGCTGTTTTTT
j_call: TRBJ2-2
d_call: TRBD1
v_call: TRBV5-1
clone_size: once

cdr3_aa: CAWSDHRGWESSYEQYF
cdr3_nt: TGTGCCTGGAGTGACCACAGGGGGTGGGAGAGCTCCTACGAGCAGTACTTC
j_call: TRBJ2-7
d_call: TRBD1
v_call: TRBV30
clone_size: .

cdr3_aa: CASSQEGTSGRYEQYF
cdr3_nt: TGTGCCAGCAGCCAAGAAGGGACTAGCGGGAGATACGAGCAGTACTTC
j_call: TRBJ2-7
d_call: TRBD2
v_call: TRBV4-2
clone_size: once

cdr3_aa: CASSFLEGTRTDTQYF
cdr3_nt: TGTGCCAGCAGCTTCTTGGAGGGAACACGCACAGATACGCAGTATTTT
j_call: TRBJ2-3
d_call: .
v_call: TRBV7-9
clone_size: .

cdr3_aa: CASSRTSGGQETQYF
cdr3_nt: TGTGCCAGTAGCAGAACTAGCGGGGGCCAAGAGACCCAGTACTTC
j_call: TRBJ2-5
d_call: TRBD2
v_call: TRBV19
clone_size: .

cdr3_aa: CASSLVSSANEKLFF
cdr3_nt: TGTGCCAGCAGCTTAGTGAGTTCGGCTAATGAAAAACTGTTTTTT
j_call: TRBJ1-4
d_call: .
v_call: TRBV7-9
clone_size: .

cdr3_aa: CASRDSGANVLTF
cdr3_nt: TGTGCCAGCAGGGACTCTGGGGCCAACGTCCTGACTTTC
j_call: TRBJ2-6
d_call: .
v_call: TRBV6-5
clone_size: .

cdr3_aa: CAWSPVRSYEQYF
cdr3_nt: TGTGCCTGGAGTCCCGTGCGCTCCTACGAGCAGTACTTC
j_call: TRBJ2-7
d_call: .
v_call: TRBV30
clone_size: .

cdr3_aa: CASSGPLAGATQYF
cdr3_nt: TGTGCCAGCAGTGGTCCTTTAGCGGGGGCTACGCAGTATTTT
j_call: TRBJ2-3
d_call: TRBD2
v_call: TRBV2
clone_size: .

cdr3_aa: CASSKRDPRKATYNEQFF
cdr3_nt: TGTGCCAGCAGTAAACGGGACCCCCGGAAGGCAACCTACAATGAGCAGTTCTTC
j_call: TRBJ2-1
d_call: .
v_call: TRBV7-2
clone_size: .

cdr3_aa: CASSHDRGGANVLTF
cdr3_nt: TGTGCCAGCAGCCACGACAGGGGAGGGGCCAACGTCCTGACTTTC
j_call: TRBJ2-6
d_call: TRBD1
v_call: TRBV4-2
clone_size: .

cdr3_aa: CASGVNTEAFF
cdr3_nt: TGTGCCAGCGGAGTGAACACTGAAGCTTTCTTT
j_call: TRBJ1-1
d_call: .
v_call: TRBV27
clone_size: once

cdr3_aa: CSASGSNEQYF
cdr3_nt: TGCAGCGCTAGCGGGAGTAACGAGCAGTACTTC
j_call: TRBJ2-7
d_call: TRBD2
v_call: TRBV29-1
clone_size: .

cdr3_aa: CASSLNSRSNQPQHF
cdr3_nt: TGTGCCAGCAGCTTAAACAGCCGTAGCAATCAGCCCCAGCATTTT
j_call: TRBJ1-5
d_call: .
v_call: TRBV7-2
clone_size: .

cdr3_aa: CATSTRTGLSSYEQYF
cdr3_nt: TGTGCCACCAGCACCCGGACAGGGCTGAGCTCCTACGAGCAGTACTTC
j_call: TRBJ2-7
d_call: TRBD1
v_call: TRBV15
clone_size: .

cdr3_aa: CASSYSGLSYEQYF
cdr3_nt: TGTGCCAGCAGCTATAGCGGGCTCTCCTACGAGCAGTACTTC
j_call: TRBJ2-7
d_call: TRBD2
v_call: TRBV7-9
clone_size: .

cdr3_aa: CASSYSGTENQPQHF
cdr3_nt: TGTGCCAGCAGTTACTCCGGGACAGAAAATCAGCCCCAGCATTTT
j_call: TRBJ1-5
d_call: TRBD1
v_call: TRBV6-5
clone_size: .

cdr3_aa: CASSLSTGRVRNFAKNIQYF
cdr3_nt: TGTGCCAGCAGCTTATCAACAGGAAGGGTCCGAAACTTTGCCAAAAACATTCAGTACTTC
j_call: TRBJ2-4
d_call: .
v_call: TRBV7-3
clone_size: once

cdr3_aa: CASSPITDTQYF
cdr3_nt: TGTGCCAGCAGCCCGATCACAGATACGCAGTATTTT
j_call: TRBJ2-3
d_call: .
v_call: TRBV7-9
clone_size: .

cdr3_aa: CASRRGQGYGYTF
cdr3_nt: TGTGCCAGCAGGAGGGGACAGGGCTATGGCTACACCTTC
j_call: TRBJ1-2
d_call: TRBD1
v_call: TRBV28
clone_size: .

cdr3_aa: CASSYSSTDTQYF
cdr3_nt: TGTGCCAGCAGTTACTCCAGCACAGATACGCAGTATTTT
j_call: TRBJ2-3
d_call: .
v_call: TRBV6-5
clone_size: .

cdr3_aa: CAWGRGGSTDTQYF
cdr3_nt: TGTGCCTGGGGCCGGGGGGGTAGCACAGATACGCAGTATTTT
j_call: TRBJ2-3
d_call: TRBD2
v_call: TRBV30
clone_size: .

cdr3_aa: CASSQDGLSSYNEQFF
cdr3_nt: TGTGCCAGCAGCCAAGATGGGTTGAGCTCCTACAATGAGCAGTTCTTC
j_call: TRBJ2-1
d_call: .
v_call: TRBV4-2
clone_size: .

cdr3_aa: CASSQGPAGANVLTF
cdr3_nt: TGTGCCAGCAGCCAAGGCCCCGCCGGGGCCAACGTCCTGACTTTC
j_call: TRBJ2-6
d_call: .
v_call: TRBV4-2
clone_size: .

cdr3_aa: CASSKLSGSNTGELFF
cdr3_nt: TGTGCCAGCAGTAAGCTGAGCGGGTCGAACACCGGGGAGCTGTTTTTT
j_call: TRBJ2-2
d_call: .
v_call: TRBV5-6
clone_size: .

cdr3_aa: CASSSHREAQETQYF
cdr3_nt: TGTGCCAGCAGTTCTCATCGGGAGGCCCAAGAGACCCAGTACTTC
j_call: TRBJ2-5
d_call: TRBD2
v_call: TRBV25-1
clone_size: .

cdr3_aa: CASSGPGDRAHTDTQYF
cdr3_nt: TGTGCCAGCAGCGGACCCGGGGACAGGGCACACACAGATACGCAGTATTTT
j_call: TRBJ2-3
d_call: TRBD1
v_call: TRBV7-8
clone_size: .

cdr3_aa: CASSFGARNEKLFF
cdr3_nt: TGTGCCAGCAGCTTCGGGGCACGAAATGAAAAACTGTTTTTT
j_call: TRBJ1-4
d_call: .
v_call: TRBV7-9
clone_size: once

cdr3_aa: CASSSGHNQPQHF
cdr3_nt: TGCGCCAGCAGTTCAGGCCACAATCAGCCCCAGCATTTT
j_call: TRBJ1-5
d_call: .
v_call: TRBV4-1
clone_size: once

cdr3_aa: CASRTGGYNEQFF
cdr3_nt: TGTGCCAGCAGGACAGGGGGCTACAATGAGCAGTTCTTC
j_call: TRBJ2-1
d_call: TRBD1
v_call: TRBV6-1
clone_size: .

cdr3_aa: CASIRSAGAYNEQFF
cdr3_nt: TGTGCCAGTATCCGCTCAGCGGGAGCTTACAATGAGCAGTTCTTC
j_call: TRBJ2-1
d_call: TRBD2
v_call: TRBV19
clone_size: .

cdr3_aa: CASSGNLVGHQPQHF
cdr3_nt: TGTGCCAGCAGTGGAAACCTAGTGGGTCATCAGCCCCAGCATTTT
j_call: TRBJ1-5
d_call: .
v_call: TRBV2
clone_size: .

cdr3_aa: CSASFDEQFF
cdr3_nt: TGCAGTGCTAGTTTCGATGAGCAGTTCTTC
j_call: TRBJ2-1
d_call: .
v_call: TRBV20-1
clone_size: .

cdr3_aa: CASSLSAGVRLELFF
cdr3_nt: TGCGCCAGCAGCTTGTCAGCGGGAGTTCGGCTGGAGCTGTTTTTT
j_call: TRBJ2-2
d_call: TRBD2
v_call: TRBV5-1
clone_size: .

cdr3_aa: CASSITGPNQPQHF
cdr3_nt: TGTGCCAGTAGTATAACCGGGCCAAATCAGCCCCAGCATTTT
j_call: TRBJ1-5
d_call: .
v_call: TRBV19
clone_size: .

cdr3_aa: CASSEWTSGRGEQFF
cdr3_nt: TGTGCCAGCAGTGAATGGACTAGCGGGAGGGGTGAGCAGTTCTTC
j_call: TRBJ2-1
d_call: TRBD2
v_call: TRBV6-1
clone_size: .

cdr3_aa: CASSLAPADTQYF
cdr3_nt: TGTGCCAGCAGCTTAGCGCCCGCAGATACGCAGTATTTT
j_call: TRBJ2-3
d_call: .
v_call: TRBV7-9
clone_size: .

cdr3_aa: CASSDFGAEAFF
cdr3_nt: TGTGCCAGCAGTGATTTCGGCGCTGAAGCTTTCTTT
j_call: TRBJ1-1
d_call: .
v_call: TRBV6-1
clone_size: .

cdr3_aa: CASSVLLAQFF
cdr3_nt: TGTGCCAGCAGTGTCTTGCTCGCCCAGTTCTTC
j_call: TRBJ2-1
d_call: .
v_call: TRBV2
clone_size: .

cdr3_aa: CASSPNPRIAGGRQETQYF
cdr3_nt: TGTGCCAGCTCACCCAACCCGAGGATAGCGGGAGGTCGCCAAGAGACCCAGTACTTC
j_call: TRBJ2-5
d_call: TRBD2
v_call: TRBV18
clone_size: .

cdr3_aa: CASSLQGQPQHF
cdr3_nt: TGTGCCAGCAGTTTACAAGGTCAGCCCCAGCATTTT
j_call: TRBJ1-5
d_call: .
v_call: TRBV28
clone_size: .

cdr3_aa: CASPVSAGADKDF
cdr3_nt: TGTGCCAGTCCTGTGAGCGCCGGGGCGGATAAGGACTTC
j_call: TRBJ2-5
d_call: .
v_call: TRBV19
clone_size: once

cdr3_aa: CASSYRQGADTQYF
cdr3_nt: TGTGCCAGCAGTTACCGGCAGGGCGCAGATACGCAGTATTTT
j_call: TRBJ2-3
d_call: .
v_call: TRBV6-9
clone_size: once

cdr3_aa: CASGLGGRFYEQYF
cdr3_nt: TGTGCCAGCGGTTTGGGGGGGAGGTTTTACGAGCAGTACTTC
j_call: TRBJ2-7
d_call: TRBD2
v_call: TRBV28
clone_size: .